The 26 T cell receptor beta chains given below trace back to one sample, sequenced in a study of blood T cell repertoires in COVID-19. Generated by immunoSEQ multiplex PCR, the TCRdb table keeps only in-frame clones and is missing some. The table shows some 490,000 clones, with approximately 85% occurring only once. The sequenced sample consisted of peripheral blood. These receptors were obtained from a human donor in a cohort sampled during active COVID-19.

The chain carries TRBV21-1 and TRBJ2-3; the table calls TRBD2, which could not be checked here. TRBV21-1 is reported as a pseudogene. This CDR3 region has 14 residues. For the CDR3, the DNA is TGTGCCAGCAGCCCGGGGACTAGCACAGATACGCAGTATTTT. This gives the protein CASSPGTSTDTQYF.

The rearrangement uses TRBV7-8 and TRBJ1-3; the match to TRBD1 covers 9 bases. CDR1 is SGHVS and CDR2 is FQNEAQ in the germline V gene. The trim removed 3 bases at V and 7 bases at J, leaving 13 bases unmatched. The CDR3 loop spans 17 amino acids. CDR3 in amino acids: CASSFSTPDRGGNTIYF. In DNA, the CDR3 is TGTGCCAGCAGCTTCTCAACACCAGACAGGGGGGGGAACACCATATATTTT.

Here the CDR3 reads CASSPRGVNEQFF. CDR3 DNA: TGTGCCAGCAGCCCTCGGGGGGTCAATGAGCAGTTCTTC. V usage is TRBV7-9 and J usage is TRBJ2-1, with TRBD2 matching over 7 bases. CDR1 and CDR2 (germline): SEHNR, FQNEAQ (reference sequence). V lost 5 bases to trimming and J lost 6 bases; unmatched junction nucleotides: 4. The CDR3 consists of 13 residues. The full variable domain, its missing parts supplied by reference TRBV7-9 and TRBJ2-1, is DTGVSQNPRHKITKRGQNVTFRCDPISEHNRLYWYRQTLGQGPEFLTYFQNEAQLEKSRLLSDRFSAERPKGSFSTLEIQRTEQGDSAMYLCASSPRGVNEQFFGPGTRLTVL.

The CDR3 loop is CAWRGPGTGGEQFF. CDR3 in DNA: TGTGCCTGGAGGGGCCCAGGGACAGGGGGTGAGCAGTTCTTC. The V call is TRBV30, the J call TRBJ2-1; the match to TRBD1 covers 11 bases. Losses at the gene ends were 3 bases for V and 9 bases for J; bases not matched to a gene: 7. This CDR3 contains 14 residues. The germline gives CDR1 GTSNPN, CDR2 SVGIG (reference sequence).

The genes are TRBV24-1 and TRBJ2-3, with TRBD1 matching over 7 bases. Germline V gives CDR1 KGHDR, CDR2 SFDVKD. The CDR3 runs 17 residues. Unmatched junction bases numbered 8, after V lost 3 bases and J lost 0 bases. The CDR3 nucleotides are TGTGCCACCAGTGATCGCCGGACAGGTCCTAGCACAGATACGCAGTATTTT. This codes for CATSDRRTGPSTDTQYF.

This chain joins TRBV7-3 and TRBJ2-3; 9 nucleotides match TRBD1. From germline, CDR1 is SGHTA and CDR2 FQGTGA. V lost 5 bases to trimming and J lost 3 bases; unmatched junction nucleotides: 6. The CDR3 is 15 amino acids. This CDR3 is CASSTGTGFTDTQYF. The CDR3 nucleotides read TGTGCCAGCAGCACAGGGACAGGGTTTACAGATACGCAGTATTTT.

The V gene is TRBV18, the J gene TRBJ2-1; TRBD2 aligns across 7 bases. The CDR3 sequence is 15 residues long. V was clipped by 2 bases and J by 2 bases; unmatched bases: 3. Germline CDR1 reads KGHSH; CDR2 reads LQKENI. CDR3 sequence (DNA): TGTGCCAGCTCACCAAGCGGGACCCCCTACAATGAGCAGTTCTTC. This gives the protein CASSPSGTPYNEQFF.

The count of this clone is one. The CDR3 region has the DNA TGTGCCAGCAGCTTGCAGGGGATAACTAATGAAAAACTGTTTTTT. Translation gives CASSLQGITNEKLFF. The J gene is TRBJ1-4, the V gene TRBV5-4; D perhaps matches TRBD1 (6 bases). This CDR3 region has 15 residues. CDR1 is SGHNT, CDR2 YYREEE, per germline (reference sequence). V gave up 1 base and J gave up 1 base, with 8 bases separating them.

In its sample, this clone was seen a few times. The chain is built from TRBV30 and TRBJ1-1, with D unresolved. V lost 1 base, J lost 1 base, and 7 bases lay in between. Germline CDR1 reads GTSNPN; CDR2 reads SVGIG (reference sequence). The CDR3 runs 13 residues. The CDR3 DNA sequence: TGTGCCTGGAGTGGGAGGGCGAACACTGAAGCTTTCTTT. Its translation is CAWSGRANTEAFF. Combining the CDR3 with reference TRBV30 and TRBJ1-1 gives the whole variable domain SQTIHQWPATLVQPVGSPLSLECTVEGTSNPNLYWYRQAAGRGLQLLFYSVGIGQISSEVPQNLSASRPQDRQFILSSKKLLLSDSGFYLCAWSGRANTEAFFGQGTRLTVV.

This CDR3 is CASSVTGGAEAFF. In DNA, the CDR3 is TGTGCCAGCAGCGTGACAGGGGGCGCGGAAGCTTTCTTT. V usage is TRBV9 and J usage is TRBJ1-1; 10 positions match TRBD1. CDR1 is SGDLS, CDR2 YYNGEE, per germline. The trim removed 2 bases at V and 8 bases at J, leaving 3 bases unmatched. This CDR3 is 13 amino acids long.

V and J are TRBV6-1 and TRBJ1-2, with D uncertain. The CDR3 runs 13 residues. Germline CDR1 reads MNHNS; CDR2 reads SASEGT. V gave up 0 bases and J gave up 5 bases, with 7 bases separating them. The CDR3 DNA reads TGTGCCAGCAGTGAAGCGGGCGGGTATGGCTACACCTTC. This translates into CASSEAGGYGYTF.

The chain is built from TRBV27 and TRBJ2-5, with a possible D match to TRBD2 (7 bases). The CDR3 is 15 residues long. CDR1 is MNHEY and CDR2 is SMNVEV in the germline V gene (reference sequence). The V and J ends lost 3 bases and 5 bases respectively, with 16 bases between them. CDR3 residues: CASSFRGGGDETQYF. CDR3 nucleotide sequence: TGTGCCAGCAGTTTTAGGGGGGGAGGTGACGAGACCCAGTACTTC.

The CDR3 protein is CASSLGPSYEQYF. CDR3 sequence (DNA): TGTGCCAGCAGCTTGGGCCCCTCCTACGAGCAGTACTTC. This chain uses TRBV7-3 with TRBJ2-7, with unresolved D. Trimming took 3 bases from V and 0 from J, leaving 6 bases between them. Germline CDR1 and CDR2: SGHTA and FQGTGA. This CDR3 is built from 13 residues.

The chain has TRBV4-1 and TRBJ1-2, with unresolved D. CDR3 length: 15 amino acids. V was trimmed by 3 bases and J by 4 bases, leaving 15 bases between them. Germline CDR1 reads MGHRA; CDR2 reads YSYEKL. CDR3 coding DNA: TGCGCCAGCAGCCAGGAGCATCCAGTGGGCTATGGCTACACCTTC. Protein sequence: CASSQEHPVGYGYTF.

The CDR3 loop reads CASSLAHSADTQYF. The CDR3 DNA follows: TGTGCCAGCAGCTTAGCGCACTCCGCGGATACGCAGTATTTT. This chain connects TRBV11-3 to TRBJ2-3; D not resolved. Trimming left V 1 base short and J 6 bases short, with 11 bases between. The CDR3 extends over 14 amino acids. The germline gives CDR1 SGHNT, CDR2 YENEEA.

The rearrangement uses TRBV7-8 and TRBJ2-7, with 7 bases identical to TRBD2. The CDR3 is 15 residues long. Germline values: CDR1 SGHVS, CDR2 FQNEAQ. V trimming: 1 base; J trimming: 4 bases; junction bases outside the gene matches: 7. In DNA, the CDR3 is TGTGCCAGCAGCTTAGGACTAGCCGAGGGGTACGAGCAGTACTTC. Its translation: CASSLGLAEGYEQYF.

The rearrangement links TRBV7-3 to TRBJ2-3, with D possibly matching TRBD2 (6 bases). The CDR3 spans 14 residues. CDR1 and CDR2 from the germline V gene are SGHTA and FQGTGA. The V end lost 3 bases, the J end lost 0 bases, and 7 bases lay between the germline ends. The CDR3 loop reads CASSFAGSTDTQYF. CDR3 in DNA: TGTGCCAGCAGCTTTGCGGGGAGCACAGATACGCAGTATTTT.

This clone showed up just a few times. The rearrangement uses TRBV20-1 and TRBJ1-1; tentative D call: TRBD1 (6 bases). From germline, CDR1 is DFQATT and CDR2 SNEGSKA (reference sequence). This CDR3 region has 13 residues. Between the trimmed V and J ends, which lost 3 bases and 7 bases, there was a span of 15 bases. The CDR3 reads CSASSGQPFEAFF. The CDR3 bases are TGCAGTGCTAGTTCTGGACAGCCCTTTGAAGCTTTCTTT.

V usage is TRBV24-1 and J usage is TRBJ2-1, with D possibly being TRBD2 (5 bases). V was trimmed by 9 bases and J by 0 bases, leaving 17 bases between them. The length of the CDR3 is 16 residues. Germline values: CDR1 KGHDR, CDR2 SFDVKD. CDR3 amino acids: CATSPTRASSYNEQFF. DNA of the CDR3: TGTGCCACCTCTCCTACTAGGGCGAGCTCCTACAATGAGCAGTTCTTC.

This clone was observed a single time. This chain links TRBV4-1 with TRBJ2-7, with 9 bases lining up with TRBD2. Trimming cost V 1 base and J 3 bases; bases outside gene matches: 7. CDR1 is MGHRA and CDR2 is YSYEKL in the germline V gene. CDR3 length: 16 amino acids. CDR3 protein: CASSQGGREGFYEQYF. CDR3 nucleotide sequence: TGCGCCAGCAGCCAAGGGGGGCGGGAGGGTTTCTACGAGCAGTACTTC.

V gene TRBV4-3 combines with J gene TRBJ2-7, with 7 bases that match TRBD2. The CDR3 totals 13 residues. V dropped 4 bases and J dropped 2; count of bases not matched to a gene: 2. Germline assignment: CDR1 LGHNA and CDR2 YSLEER. The chain's CDR3 is CASSRGTTYEQYF. In DNA form, the CDR3 reads TGCGCCAGCAGCCGCGGGACTACCTACGAGCAGTACTTC.

This clone has more than one count but fewer than ten. The chain recombines TRBV30 with TRBJ2-3; 12 bases are shared with TRBD2. V was clipped by 1 base and J by 6 bases; unmatched bases: 8. This CDR3 is built from 16 residues. Germline loops: CDR1 GTSNPN, CDR2 SVGIG (reference sequence). Here the CDR3 reads CAWSEGRLAGADTQYF. The DNA of the CDR3 is TGTGCCTGGAGTGAGGGGAGACTAGCGGGAGCGGATACGCAGTATTTT.

The chain uses TRBV12-3 or TRBV12-4 and TRBJ2-3; no definite D call. CDR3 size: 12 residues. V was shortened by 6 bases and J by 2 bases, with 6 bases between the two germline ends. DNA for the CDR3: TGTGCCAGCAGCTGGCTCACAGATACGCAGTATTTT. Translated: CASSWLTDTQYF.

V gene TRBV6-5 combines with J gene TRBJ2-3; a weak D match, TRBD1 (5 bases). The germline V gene has CDR1 MNHEY and CDR2 SVGAGI. The CDR3 runs to 14 residues. Trimming stripped 2 bases from V and 4 bases from J, with 10 bases between. The DNA for the CDR3 is TGTGCCAGCAGTTACAGGGGATTTGCAGATACGCAGTATTTT. Its translation: CASSYRGFADTQYF.

This clone was seen a single time. V usage is TRBV7-9 and J usage is TRBJ2-3, with TRBD2 matching over 10 bases. With V trimmed by 5 bases and J by 2 bases, 7 bases remained unmatched. This CDR3 is 16 amino acids long. CDR1 and CDR2 (germline): SEHNR, FQNEAQ (reference sequence). The chain's CDR3 is CASSVLAGPNTDTQYF. The CDR3 DNA follows: TGTGCCAGCAGCGTACTAGCGGGACCCAACACAGATACGCAGTATTTT.

The chain links TRBV7-9 to TRBJ2-3; tentatively, D is TRBD1 (5 bases). V lost 0 bases and J 1 base, leaving 5 bases between the germline ends. The CDR3 covers 14 residues. Germline V CDR1 and CDR2: SEHNR, FQNEAQ (reference sequence). The CDR3 sequence: CASSLARGTDTQYF. The CDR3 bases are TGTGCCAGCAGCTTAGCCAGGGGCACAGATACGCAGTATTTT.